This TCR beta chain comes out of a study of T cell repertoires in cytomegalovirus infection. Study-wide background: TCR beta signatures that were public indicated CMV infection and matching HLA type.

The study's findings and limits: It was HLA-C-restricted CMV-specific TCR beta clonotypes that dominated the response ex vivo.

MiXCR, run by TCRdb on the reads, gives a single entry per CDR3 protein. The sample holds around 320,000 distinct CDR3 sequences, over 7.5% seen once. CDR3 length: 16 amino acids. Trimming stripped 1 base from V and 7 bases from J, with 17 bases between. Germline values: CDR1 LGHNA, CDR2 YNFKEQ. This clonotype was observed many times. Antigen unknown. This rearrangement joins TRBV4-2 to TRBJ1-5, with TRBD1 as a possible D gene (5 bases). This sequence originates from a human donor in good health (CMV status not recorded). Some clones in this sample may be carry-over from other donors' samples. The sequenced material came from PBMCs. The CDR3: CASSQVQQGGSQPQHF. Here the CDR3 DNA reads TGTGCCAGCAGCCAAGTTCAGCAGGGAGGCAGCCAGCCCCAGCATTTT.